Below are 9 T cell receptor beta chains sequenced from a single sample in a study of cytomegalovirus exposure and HLA in healthy donors. The study ran its PCR with 60 Vbeta and 13 Jbeta primers. Libraries were prepared by immunoSEQ multiplex PCR; TCRdb keeps only in-frame clonotypes and omits some of them. The repertoire consists of some 57,000 clones, with approximately 70% occurring once and the leading ten covering approximately 19%. The sequencing input was PBMCs. These receptors were collected from an older woman in good health and CMV-seropositive.

V gene TRBV9 combines with J gene TRBJ2-3; D may be TRBD2 (6 bases). V lost 4 bases and J lost 2, with 11 bases in between. The CDR3 loop spans 14 amino acids. Germline V gene lookup returns CDR1 SGDLS and CDR2 YYNGEE. The CDR3 is CASSIRDFTDTQYF. The CDR3 bases are TGTGCCAGCAGCATCCGGGACTTCACAGATACGCAGTATTTT. Filled out from reference TRBV9 and TRBJ2-3, the complete variable domain reads DSGVTQTPKHLITATGQRVTLRCSPRSGDLSVYWYQQSLDQGLQFLIQYYNGEERAKGNILERFSAQQFPDLHSELNLSSLELGDSALYFCASSIRDFTDTQYFGPGTRLTVL.

The chain has TRBV30 and TRBJ1-2; 7 bases line up with TRBD1. CDR3 length: 14 residues. Germline CDR1 is GTSNPN and CDR2 is SVGIG (reference sequence). Unmatched junction bases numbered 6, after V lost 2 bases and J lost 3 bases. The CDR3 DNA is TGTGCCTGGAGTTCAGGGGGAGAATACTATGGCTACACCTTC. Its protein is CAWSSGGEYYGYTF.

As for this clone: One end of the junction fails to match germline, which may point to a read error. The sample carries other DNA sequences with the same CDR3. The chain joins TRBV4-1 to TRBJ2-5; the match to TRBD1 covers 8 bases. The CDR3 totals 13 residues. Germline V gene sequence: CDR1 MGHRA, CDR2 YSYEKL. CDR3 nucleotides: TGCGCCAGCAGCCAGATACAGGGGGAGACTCAGTACTTC. Translation: CASSQIQGETQYF.

The J gene is TRBJ1-2, the V gene TRBV7-8; no firm D call. V lost 5 bases to trimming and J lost 3 bases, with 10 bases between them. The CDR3 covers 13 residues. CDR1 is SGHVS, CDR2 FQNEAQ, per germline. CDR3: CASSQSRDYGYTF. CDR3 nucleotide sequence: TGTGCCAGCAGCCAGTCCCGGGACTATGGCTACACCTTC.

The chain recombines TRBV20-1 with TRBJ2-7; no firm D call. Germline CDR1 and CDR2: DFQATT and SNEGSKA (reference sequence). The CDR3 consists of 11 residues. Trimming left V 3 bases short and J 3 bases short, with 6 bases between. CDR3 sequence (DNA): TGCAGTGCTAGTCGGTACTACGAGCAGTACTTC. This encodes CSASRYYEQYF.

This chain joins TRBV2 and TRBJ1-1; a weak D match, TRBD1 (6 bases). CDR3 length: 13 amino acids. V was pared by 9 bases and J by 0 bases, with 11 bases between. Per the germline V gene, CDR1 is SNHLY and CDR2 is FYNNEI. The CDR3 reads CAREGQMNTEAFF. In DNA, the CDR3 is TGTGCCAGAGAGGGACAAATGAACACTGAAGCTTTCTTT. Filled out from reference TRBV2 and TRBJ1-1, the complete variable domain reads EPEVTQTPSHQVTQMGQEVILRCVPISNHLYFYWYRQILGQKVEFLVSFYNNEISEKSEIFDDQFSVERPDGSNFTLKIRSTKLEDSAMYFCAREGQMNTEAFFGQGTRLTVV.

The table lists this clone with a count of one. The chain employs TRBV5-5 and TRBJ1-1; no definite D call. Germline values: CDR1 SGHKS, CDR2 YYEKEE (reference sequence). Trimming removed 4 bases at V and 0 bases at J, with 13 bases between. CDR3 length equals 15 residues. The CDR3 loop reads CASSPRPGVNTEAFF. The CDR3 coding sequence is TGTGCCAGCAGCCCCCGTCCCGGGGTGAACACTGAAGCTTTCTTT.

The table lists this clone with a count of one. The rearrangement uses TRBV7-2 and TRBJ2-7, with D perhaps TRBD2 (7 bases). Trimming pared 5 bases from V and 4 bases from J, leaving 24 bases between. The CDR3 has 17 residues. Germline V gene lookup returns CDR1 SGHTA and CDR2 FQGNSA. CDR3 amino acids: CASSRPVGGGASYEQYF. CDR3 nucleotides: TGTGCCAGCAGCCGCCCCGTCGGAGGGGGGGCCTCGTACGAGCAGTACTTC.

This clone was observed a single time. The rearrangement uses TRBV12-5 and TRBJ1-1; no definite D call. Germline CDR1 and CDR2: LGHNT and FRNRAP. V was pared by 1 base and J by 1 base, with 10 bases between. The CDR3 is 15 amino acids. DNA of the CDR3: TGTGCTAGTGGTTTGGATGGACTGGGGAACACTGAAGCTTTCTTT. Its translation is CASGLDGLGNTEAFF.